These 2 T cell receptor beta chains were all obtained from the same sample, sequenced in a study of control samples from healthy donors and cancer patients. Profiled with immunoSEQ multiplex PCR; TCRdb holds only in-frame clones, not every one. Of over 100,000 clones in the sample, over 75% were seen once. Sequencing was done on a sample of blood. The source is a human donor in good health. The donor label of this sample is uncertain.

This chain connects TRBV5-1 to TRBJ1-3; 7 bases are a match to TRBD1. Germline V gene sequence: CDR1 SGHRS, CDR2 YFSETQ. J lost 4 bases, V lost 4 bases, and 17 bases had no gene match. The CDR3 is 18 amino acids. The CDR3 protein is CASSPNVAQTGDGNTIYF. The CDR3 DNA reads TGCGCCAGCAGCCCCAACGTCGCTCAAACAGGGGACGGAAACACCATATATTTT.

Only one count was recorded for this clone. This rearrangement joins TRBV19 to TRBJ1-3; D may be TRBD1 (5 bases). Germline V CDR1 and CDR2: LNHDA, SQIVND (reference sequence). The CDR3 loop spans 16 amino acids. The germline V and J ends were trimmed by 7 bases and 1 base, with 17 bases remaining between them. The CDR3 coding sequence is TGTGCCAGTAACGATGAACGAGGGGATTCTGGAAACACCATATATTTT. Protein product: CASNDERGDSGNTIYF.